This is a list of T cell receptor beta chains from one sample in a study of blood T cell repertoires in COVID-19. Profiling relied on immunoSEQ multiplex PCR, and the TCRdb table lists in-frame clones only, not all of them. The data hold about 410,000 clones, with over 75% observed a single time. Sequencing input: peripheral blood. Receptor source: a woman aged 40-49 years with COVID-19, enrolled during active disease. Each CDR3 is given without its conserved first and last residue. Size tells how often a clone was seen (once, few, many) or the class of an expanded clone, and some rows leave it out.

J	size	V	CDR3
TRBJ2-5	.	TRBV7-9	ASSFVITSGDLGQETQY
TRBJ2-7	.	TRBV5-1	ASSRQGASSSYEQY
TRBJ1-1	.	TRBV28	ASSSGGTEAF
TRBJ2-7	once	TRBV4-3	ASSQDLAGGSYEQY
TRBJ1-6	.	TRBV28	ASSSTVPGHLNSPLH
TRBJ1-1	.	TRBV4-1	ASSQEGRARTEAF
TRBJ2-1	.	TRBV7-2	ASSLGQVGYNEQF
TRBJ2-7	.	TRBV2	ASSRETSSYEQY
TRBJ2-3	.	TRBV9	ASSVDSGRGDTQY
TRBJ1-1	.	TRBV29-1	SVPRGGVNTEAF
TRBJ1-4	.	TRBV28	ASSLSGRSNEKLF
TRBJ1-4	few	TRBV25-1	ASQLVEKLF
TRBJ1-1	.	TRBV6-5	ASSYSMGRGQAF
TRBJ2-7	.	TRBV6-1	ASSEGGQAYEQY
TRBJ1-4	.	TRBV28	ASSFSTGPTNEKLF
TRBJ2-2	.	TRBV11-3	ASSRTQHTNTGELF
TRBJ2-2	.	TRBV18	ASSSLGTTDTGELF
TRBJ1-2	.	TRBV29-1	SVVAGASGYGYT
TRBJ1-5	.	TRBV6-5	ASSGWRHQPQH
TRBJ2-3	.	TRBV6-2/TRBV6-3	ASSGDRVGIIADTQY
TRBJ1-1	.	TRBV18	ASSPPQNTEAF
TRBJ1-2	.	TRBV11-2	ASSLIGGGYT
TRBJ1-5	.	TRBV4-3	ASSQEAGSNQPQH
TRBJ1-2	.	TRBV6-5	ASSDGQDHT
TRBJ2-1	.	TRBV27	ASSRPGQGRNEQF
TRBJ2-2	.	TRBV10-3	AISEGTGINTGELF
TRBJ2-1	.	TRBV13	ASSSLGLAGSSDEQF
TRBJ1-5	.	TRBV6-5	ASSSQGGNQPQH